The 16 T cell receptor beta chains below come from one sample, sequenced in a study of Graves' ophthalmopathy and Graves' hyperthyroidism. Scientists amplified the TCR beta CDR3 regions from RNA transcripts. The first round was an RT-PCR with HTBI primers, and the second round was a multiplex PCR. TCRdb redid the calling of the multiplex PCR reads with MiXCR, one entry per CDR3 protein. The sample holds about 380,000 distinct CDR3 sequences, 15% seen once. Sample: peripheral blood. All receptors come from a young woman with stable Graves' hyperthyroidism.

This clonotype was found many times. The chain combines TRBV27 with TRBJ1-2; D is uncertain. Deletions cut 4 bases from V and 3 bases from J, with 6 bases between. This CDR3 is built from 12 residues. Germline CDR1 is MNHEY and CDR2 is SMNVEV (reference sequence). CDR3 in amino acids: CASSSRYYGYTF. CDR3 DNA: TGTGCCAGCAGTTCGCGCTACTATGGCTACACCTTC.

This clonotype appeared many times. The V call is TRBV5-6, the J call TRBJ2-7; the D gene is possibly TRBD1 (5 bases). CDR3 length: 14 amino acids. Trimming pared 4 bases from V and 2 bases from J, leaving 13 bases between. Germline V gene data show CDR1 as SGHDT and CDR2 as YYEEEE. DNA of the CDR3: TGTGCCAGCAGCGACCTAAGGGGCGCCTACGAGCAGTACTTC. Translated, it gives CASSDLRGAYEQYF.

The rearrangement joins TRBV4-2 to TRBJ2-7; D ambiguous. V lost 0 bases to trimming and J lost 0 bases, with 9 bases between them. Germline lookup yields CDR1 LGHNA and CDR2 YNFKEQ. The CDR3 runs to 15 residues. The CDR3 spells CASSQDYGDSYEQYF. In nucleotides, the CDR3 is TGTGCCAGCAGCCAAGATTACGGCGACTCCTACGAGCAGTACTTC.

This clonotype has a count of ten or more. The chain is built from TRBV6-2 or TRBV6-3 and TRBJ1-1, with TRBD1 matching over 7 bases. V shed 6 bases, J shed 4 bases, and the junction held 8 bases outside the gene matches. Germline V gene lookup returns CDR1 MNHEY and CDR2 SVGEGT. This CDR3 spans 14 amino acids. The CDR3 DNA reads as TGTGCCAGCAGCTCCATCACAGGGGTCACTGAAGCTTTCTTT. It is translated as CASSSITGVTEAFF.

V gene TRBV6-2 or TRBV6-3 combines with J gene TRBJ2-7; D possibly matches TRBD1 or TRBD2 (6 bases each). Germline loops: CDR1 MNHEY, CDR2 SVGEGT. This CDR3 comprises 15 residues. V lost 7 bases, J lost 1 base, and 17 bases lay in between. CDR3 amino acids: CASTPGGGLSYEQYF. CDR3 bases: TGTGCCAGCACTCCCGGGGGCGGTTTATCCTACGAGCAGTACTTC.

This clonotype was seen repeatedly, ten times or more. The V call is TRBV6-2 or TRBV6-3, the J call TRBJ1-2; unclear D gene. The germline gives CDR1 MNHEY, CDR2 SVGEGT. V lost 6 bases, J lost 4 bases, and 15 bases lay in between. This CDR3 has 14 amino acids. This CDR3 reads CASRDDGLLYGYTF. The CDR3 nucleotides read TGTGCCAGCAGGGATGACGGACTCCTCTATGGCTACACCTTC.

This clonotype was counted ten times or more. V and J are TRBV11-2 and TRBJ1-1; D unclear. CDR3 length: 14 residues. Between the trimmed V and J ends, which lost 5 bases and 6 bases, there was a span of 16 bases. The germline CDR1 and CDR2 sequences are SGHAT and FQNNGV. The CDR3 nucleotides are TGTGCCAGCAGCCCCCAAAGGGAGGTCCCTGAAGCTTTCTTT. Its protein product is CASSPQREVPEAFF.

Many counts were recorded for this clonotype. J is TRBJ1-6 and V is TRBV12-3 or TRBV12-4; 8 bases are a match to TRBD1. The J segment lost 9 bases and the V segment lost 6 bases, leaving 10 bases of the junction unmatched. This CDR3 is built from 15 residues. In DNA form, the CDR3 reads TGTGCCAGCAGGATGGGACAGGCCCTAGGTTCACCCCTCCACTTT. It is translated as CASRMGQALGSPLHF.

Only a few counts were recorded for this clonotype. This chain connects TRBV29-1 to TRBJ2-5; 8 bases map to TRBD2. Germline V gene lookup returns CDR1 SQVTM and CDR2 ANQGSEA. V lost 6 bases, J lost 5 bases, and 11 bases stayed unmatched. The CDR3 runs to 14 residues. The CDR3 spells CSVIGRGAAETQYF. The DNA for the CDR3 is TGCAGCGTAATAGGGCGGGGGGCTGCGGAGACCCAGTACTTC. Variable domain in full (rest from reference TRBV29-1 and TRBJ2-5): SAVISQKPSRDICQRGTSLTIQCQVDSQVTMMFWYRQQPGQSLTLIATANQGSEATYESGFVIDKFPISRPNLTFSTLTVSNMSPEDSSIYLCSVIGRGAAETQYFGPGTRLLVL.

This clonotype was observed many times. CDR3 sequence (DNA): TGTGCCAGCAGTCGCCCGGGACGGAGGAATTCACCCCTCCACTTT. Translated, it gives CASSRPGRRNSPLHF. This sequence joins TRBV6-1 and TRBJ1-6; D perhaps matches TRBD1 (5 bases). The V end lost 5 bases, the J end lost 7 bases, and 15 bases lay between the germline ends. Germline loops: CDR1 MNHNS, CDR2 SASEGT. The CDR3 contains 15 residues.

The sample holds a few counts of this clonotype. The gene calls are TRBV6-5 and TRBJ1-6, with TRBD1 identical over 8 bases. With 0 bases clipped from V and 1 base from J, the junction kept 5 bases outside the gene matches. This CDR3 region has 18 residues. Germline values: CDR1 MNHEY, CDR2 SVGAGI. CDR3 sequence (DNA): TGTGCCAGCAGTTACTCGGTTGGGACAGGATCCTATAATTCACCCCTCCACTTT. Residues: CASSYSVGTGSYNSPLHF.

This clonotype was counted only a few times. The chain uses TRBV19 and TRBJ2-2; TRBD2 matches at 11 bases. Germline-derived CDR1 and CDR2 are LNHDA and SQIVND (reference sequence). J was trimmed by 6 bases and V by 10 bases; bases with no gene match: 16. This CDR3 has 17 amino acids. The CDR3 bases are TGTGCCACCGGGATGACTAGCGGGGCCTCTGGGGCCGGGGAGCTGTTTTTT. It codes for CATGMTSGASGAGELFF.

This clonotype came up many times. The V and J genes are TRBV9 and TRBJ2-7; 8 positions agree with TRBD1. V trimming: 3 bases; J trimming: 2 bases; junction bases outside the gene matches: 4. The CDR3 loop spans 14 amino acids. Germline CDR1 and CDR2: SGDLS and YYNGEE. This CDR3 reads CASSDGTGAYEQYF. The CDR3 coding sequence is TGTGCCAGCAGCGACGGGACAGGAGCCTACGAGCAGTACTTC.

This clonotype showed up many times. The V gene is TRBV6-1, the J gene TRBJ1-1; perhaps TRBD1 as D (5 bases). Germline V gives CDR1 MNHNS, CDR2 SASEGT. The V and J ends lost 6 bases and 3 bases respectively, with 11 bases between them. There are 13 residues in the CDR3. CDR3 amino acids: CASSTRVYTEAFF. The CDR3 DNA follows: TGTGCCAGCAGCACCAGGGTGTACACTGAAGCTTTCTTT.

In its sample, this clonotype was seen many times. The rearrangement joins TRBV11-2 to TRBJ1-2; 9 bases are a match to TRBD1. V lost 4 bases to trimming and J lost 2 bases; unmatched junction nucleotides: 8. This CDR3 comprises 16 residues. Germline V gene data show CDR1 as SGHAT and CDR2 as FQNNGV. Here the CDR3 reads CASSSRDRDGNYGYTF. The CDR3 DNA follows: TGTGCCAGCAGCTCGCGGGACAGGGATGGCAACTATGGCTACACCTTC.

CDR3 region: CASSPREGDTEAFF. CDR3 DNA: TGCGCCAGCAGCCCTAGGGAAGGGGACACTGAAGCTTTCTTT. The chain carries TRBV5-1 and TRBJ1-1; a possible D gene is TRBD1 (5 bases). The CDR3 covers 14 residues. Per germline, CDR1 SGHRS and CDR2 YFSETQ. Trimming cost V 4 bases and J 3 bases, with 13 bases left between them.